The clone carrying this T cell receptor beta chain appeared a few times. This sample stems from a study of spatial heterogeneity in lung cancer. Study overall: Detected beta-chain sequences consistently exceeded alpha-chain sequences.

Each CDR3 protein is one row after TCRdb ran MiXCR on the 5' RACE reads. The table lists some 11,000 distinct CDR3 sequences, around 22% of them singletons. The V gene lost 5 bases and the J gene lost 9 bases, with 14 bases spanning the gap. Germline V gene sequence: CDR1 SGHTA, CDR2 FQGNSA. The CDR3 spans 14 residues. Time point specified: sample taken at primary tumor resection. No cells were sorted before sequencing. The whole RNA sequenced was extracted from tumor, nontumor lung or frozen PBMC. The TCR comes from a female donor with early-stage non-small cell lung cancer. Sequencing was performed on PBMCs, taken at surgery. V and J are TRBV7-2 and TRBJ1-6, with D possibly TRBD1 on 6 matching bases. CDR3 nucleotide sequence: TGTGCCAGCAGCCCTGGGGGGCGTTTTTCACCCCTCCACTTT. Translating gives CASSPGGRFSPLHF. Complete variable domain (other parts from reference TRBV7-2 and TRBJ1-6): GAGVSQSPSNKVTEKGKDVELRCDPISGHTALYWYRQSLGQGLEFLIYFQGNSAPDKSGLPSDRFSAERTGGSVSTLTIQRTQQEDSAVYLCASSPGGRFSPLHFGNGTRLTVT.